This T cell receptor beta chain stems from a study of Ad26.COV2.S vaccination and SARS-CoV-2 variants. Study as a whole: Donor joined the COV1001 Ad26.COV2.S trial arm. Findings of the study overall: It was found that vaccine and placebo recipients had similar non-spike TCR breadth.

The V end lost 3 bases, the J end lost 2 bases, and 8 bases lay between the germline ends. Germline V gene lookup returns CDR1 SGHAT and CDR2 FQNNGV. This CDR3 has 13 amino acids. Measured with immunoSEQ multiplex PCR; TCRdb has only the in-frame clones, and not every one. This sample carries under 550,000 clones, roughly 90% of them seen once, and the ten largest clones take less than 4.5%. This clone has a handful of counts. Its antigen is undetermined. The same CDR3 arises from other DNA sequences in this sample as well. Treatment in this sample: some 20 received Ad26.COV2.S at low or high dose, single or two shots; about five received placebo; per-sample allocation not given. Collection of samples fell on day 63 after the first vaccine or placebo injection. Expression of Wuhan-strain SARS-CoV-2 spike came from the Ad26 vector that formed the vaccine.

This rearrangement joins TRBV11-2 to TRBJ2-7, with D perhaps given as TRBD1 or TRBD2 (6 bases each). This material consisted of peripheral blood, taken in a trial of Ad26.COV2.S vaccine versus placebo. This TCR came from a person between 18 and 65 years old who received the Ad26.COV2.S COVID-19 vaccine or a placebo. In DNA, the CDR3 is TGTGCCAGCAGCTTCGGGGGCCCCTACGAGCAGTACTTC. Translating gives CASSFGGPYEQYF.